This paragraph reports one TCR beta chain. Germline V gene sequence: CDR1 SGHAT, CDR2 FQNNGV. The trim removed 5 bases at V and 5 bases at J, leaving 8 bases unmatched. This CDR3 is built from 16 residues. The data originate from a study of blood T cell repertoires in COVID-19. Study context: Samples came from the United States, Italy and Spain, spanning acute and convalescent COVID-19. PBMCs, B-cell-depleted T cells, or T cells were the source of the cDNA or gDNA that made up the material.

Per the study methods: Amplified reference gene primers provided the basis for estimating nucleated cell counts. The assay was immunoSEQ multiplex PCR, and TCRdb's table has in-frame clones only and misses some. That table supplies the V and J calls and clone size; D and trimming were determined from the DNA. The repertoire includes about 260,000 clones, about 88% of them detected once, and under 2.5% sits in the top ten. J is TRBJ2-5 and V is TRBV11-2, with TRBD2 matching over 13 bases. The sequence was collected from a man between 25 and 39 years old with active or convalescent COVID-19. Sequencing was performed on peripheral blood. CDR3 sequence: CASSPTSGGPVETQYF. The CDR3 DNA is TGTGCCAGCAGCCCGACTAGCGGGGGGCCGGTGGAGACCCAGTACTTC.